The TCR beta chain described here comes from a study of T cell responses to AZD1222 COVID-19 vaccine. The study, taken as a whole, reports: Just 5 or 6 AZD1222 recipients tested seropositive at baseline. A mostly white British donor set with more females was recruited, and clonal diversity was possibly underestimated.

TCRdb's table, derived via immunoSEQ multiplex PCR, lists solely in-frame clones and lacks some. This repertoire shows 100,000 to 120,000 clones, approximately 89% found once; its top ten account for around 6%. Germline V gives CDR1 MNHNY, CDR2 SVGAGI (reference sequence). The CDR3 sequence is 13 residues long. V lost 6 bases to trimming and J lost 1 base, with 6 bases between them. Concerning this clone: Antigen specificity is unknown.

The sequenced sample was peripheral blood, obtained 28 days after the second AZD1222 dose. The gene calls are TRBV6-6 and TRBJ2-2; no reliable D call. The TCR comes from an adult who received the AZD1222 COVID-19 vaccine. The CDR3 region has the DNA TGTGCCAGCAGATCCGGGAACACCGGGGAGCTGTTTTTT. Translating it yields CASRSGNTGELFF.